These 27 T cell receptor beta chains originate from one sample sequenced in a study of shared clonotypes between healthy human individuals (dated by TCRdb to the early 2020s). The protocol used for the library was the immunoSEQ multiplex PCR assay. TCRdb stores this immuneACCESS table with in-frame sequences only. Part of the clones is absent; in the studies checked, under half of the shortfall reflects unresolved V genes, and no reason is known for the rest. The sample table records fewer than 850,000 clones; 72% of these occur just once. Under 2% of the sample is in the top ten clones. Material: memory CD4+ T cells sorted from blood. The meaning of the sample's cell subset or site label: CD45RA-negative fraction. Every receptor here comes from a woman in her 30s in good health.

The CDR3 loop is CASIRSPGQGKYNYGYTF. CDR3 sequence (DNA): TGTGCCAGCATCCGATCGCCGGGACAGGGGAAATATAACTATGGCTACACCTTC. This chain links TRBV11-2 with TRBJ1-2; 10 bases match TRBD1. Germline-derived CDR1 and CDR2 are SGHAT and FQNNGV. There are 18 residues in the CDR3. With 7 bases clipped from V and 1 base from J, the junction kept 15 bases outside the gene matches.

The chain is built from TRBV6-5 and TRBJ1-1; D gene ambiguous. The CDR3 is made up of 14 amino acids. CDR1 and CDR2 (germline): MNHEY, SVGAGI. The V end was cut by 8 bases, the J end by 6 bases, with 19 bases between. The DNA of the CDR3 is TGTGCCAGCCGCGACATAAGTATACTCGCTGAAGCTTTCTTT. This encodes CASRDISILAEAFF.

In its sample, this clone was seen a few times. This sample also contains other DNA sequences that code for the same CDR3. The genes are TRBV5-1 and TRBJ2-7; D possibly corresponds to TRBD1 (5 bases). V lost 0 bases and J 4 bases, leaving 11 bases between the germline ends. CDR1 is SGHRS and CDR2 is YFSETQ in the germline V gene. This CDR3 has 14 residues. The CDR3 DNA follows: TGCGCCAGCAGCTTGGGGGCAGGGCCTTACGAGCAGTACTTC. This sequence encodes CASSLGAGPYEQYF.

V and J are TRBV5-8 and TRBJ2-7; 7 bases are a match to TRBD1. Germline-derived CDR1 and CDR2 are SGHTS and YDEGEE. Trimming cost V 7 bases and J 3 bases; bases outside gene matches: 10. This CDR3 region has 14 residues. CDR3 loop: CASGIPGQNYEQYF. The CDR3 DNA reads TGTGCCAGCGGAATACCGGGACAGAACTACGAGCAGTACTTC.

This clone was detected only once. The chain recombines TRBV7-2 with TRBJ2-2; 8 bases fit TRBD2. V shed 5 bases and J 3 bases; nucleotides not matched to a gene: 11. The CDR3 totals 17 residues. The germline V gene has CDR1 SGHTA and CDR2 FQGNSA. The CDR3 reads CASSQDAGTSDTGELFF. The CDR3 DNA reads as TGTGCCAGCAGCCAAGACGCCGGGACTAGTGACACCGGGGAGCTGTTTTTT.

This clone was seen a few times. This chain uses TRBV6-5 with TRBJ2-7; 11 nucleotides align to TRBD2. V gave up 4 bases and J gave up 5 bases; unmatched junction bases: 7. This CDR3 contains 15 residues. Germline V gene data show CDR1 as MNHEY and CDR2 as SVGAGI. The CDR3 region is CASSSASGRSDEQYF. In nucleotides, the CDR3 is TGTGCCAGCAGTTCTGCTAGCGGGAGGTCAGACGAGCAGTACTTC.

The rearrangement links TRBV6-1 to TRBJ1-1; D gene uncertain. This CDR3 is built from 13 residues. Trimming stripped 5 bases from V and 7 bases from J, with 14 bases between. CDR1 is MNHNS and CDR2 is SASEGT in the germline V gene. The CDR3 region is CASSTRPFHEAFF. The CDR3 coding sequence is TGTGCCAGCAGTACTCGGCCCTTTCATGAAGCTTTCTTT.

This sequence joins TRBV30 and TRBJ2-5, with 8 bases aligning to TRBD1. J gave up 4 bases and V 1 base, and 2 bases lay outside the gene matches. Germline CDR1 reads GTSNPN; CDR2 reads SVGIG (reference sequence). The CDR3 spans 13 residues. The chain's CDR3 is CAWSGTGRETQYF. CDR3 nucleotides: TGTGCCTGGAGTGGGACAGGGCGAGAGACCCAGTACTTC. The full variable domain, rest sourced from reference TRBV30 and TRBJ2-5, is SQTIHQWPATLVQPVGSPLSLECTVEGTSNPNLYWYRQAAGRGLQLLFYSVGIGQISSEVPQNLSASRPQDRQFILSSKKLLLSDSGFYLCAWSGTGRETQYFGPGTRLLVL.

The rearrangement uses TRBV7-6 and TRBJ2-7, with 7 bases aligning to TRBD1. CDR1 and CDR2 (germline): SGHVS, FNYEAQ. The CDR3 totals 14 residues. The junction had 5 bases not matched to a gene; V was cut back by 6 bases and J by 0 bases. For the CDR3, the DNA is TGTGCCAGCAGTTCGCAGGGGGACTCCTACGAGCAGTACTTC. This sequence encodes CASSSQGDSYEQYF. Drawing the rest from reference TRBV7-6 and TRBJ2-7, the complete variable domain is GAGVSQSPRYKVTKRGQDVALRCDPISGHVSLYWYRQALGQGPEFLTYFNYEAQQDKSGLPNDRFSAERPEGSISTLTIQRTEQRDSAMYRCASSSQGDSYEQYFGPGTRLTVT.

This sequence joins TRBV2 and TRBJ2-2; 11 nucleotides agree with TRBD2. Trimming removed 8 bases from V and 0 bases from J; junction bases left unmatched: 2. CDR3 size: 15 residues. CDR1 is SNHLY and CDR2 is FYNNEI in the germline V gene. Here the CDR3 reads CASQTSGANTGELFF. The CDR3 DNA sequence: TGTGCCAGCCAGACTAGCGGGGCGAACACCGGGGAGCTGTTTTTT. Combining the CDR3 with reference TRBV2 and TRBJ2-2 gives the whole variable domain EPEVTQTPSHQVTQMGQEVILRCVPISNHLYFYWYRQILGQKVEFLVSFYNNEISEKSEIFDDQFSVERPDGSNFTLKIRSTKLEDSAMYFCASQTSGANTGELFFGEGSRLTVL.

The V call is TRBV5-1, the J call TRBJ2-3, with D perhaps matching TRBD1 (5 bases). The CDR3 covers 14 residues. Trimming pared 2 bases from V and 0 bases from J, leaving 7 bases between. In germline, CDR1 is SGHRS, CDR2 YFSETQ. CDR3 region: CASSFDSSTDTQYF. CDR3 DNA: TGCGCCAGCAGCTTTGACAGTAGCACAGATACGCAGTATTTT.

The chain couples TRBV19 to TRBJ2-1, with TRBD2 identical over 13 bases. CDR1 is LNHDA, CDR2 SQIVND, per germline (reference sequence). The trim removed 10 bases at V and 5 bases at J, leaving 8 bases unmatched. This CDR3 region has 15 residues. CDR3 loop: CATDRGLAGHNEQFF. For the CDR3, the DNA is TGTGCCACCGACAGGGGACTAGCGGGGCACAATGAGCAGTTCTTC.

The chain recombines TRBV5-1 with TRBJ2-1; 10 nucleotides agree with TRBD2. The CDR3 length is 15 residues. Trimming at V came to 5 bases and at J to 2 bases, leaving 4 bases not matched to a gene. In germline, CDR1 is SGHRS, CDR2 YFSETQ. The CDR3 spells CASSPGTSAYNEQFF. CDR3 sequence (DNA): TGCGCCAGCAGTCCCGGGACTAGCGCCTACAATGAGCAGTTCTTC.

The V gene is TRBV6-6, the J gene TRBJ2-7, with D unresolved. Per germline, CDR1 MNHNY and CDR2 SVGAGI (reference sequence). The germline V and J ends were trimmed by 0 bases and 1 base, with 7 bases remaining between them. This CDR3 region has 14 residues. CDR3 bases: TGTGCCAGCAGTTACTCGCGTCAGTCCTACGAGCAGTACTTC. Translating gives CASSYSRQSYEQYF.

CDR3 protein: CASSYYKTGYGYTF. The DNA for the CDR3 is TGTGCCAGCAGTTACTACAAGACCGGCTATGGCTACACCTTC. V usage is TRBV6-6 and J usage is TRBJ1-2; the D is unclear. CDR3 length equals 14 residues. Trimming shortened V by 1 base and J by 4 bases, and 10 bases separated the two germline ends. Germline CDR1 is MNHNY and CDR2 is SVGAGI (reference sequence).

The chain carries TRBV6-1 and TRBJ1-2, with a weak D call TRBD1 (5 bases). V was trimmed by 4 bases and J by 2 bases, leaving 8 bases between them. Germline-derived CDR1 and CDR2 are MNHNS and SASEGT. This CDR3 is built from 13 residues. The CDR3: CASSGDGNYGYTF. CDR3 bases: TGTGCCAGCAGTGGGGACGGGAACTATGGCTACACCTTC.

A word on this clone: Other DNA sequences in the sample encode the same CDR3. This chain uses TRBV7-9 with TRBJ1-1; no reliable D call. Trimming stripped 0 bases from V and 0 bases from J, with 2 bases between. CDR3 length equals 13 residues. Germline CDR1 and CDR2: SEHNR and FQNEAQ (reference sequence). CDR3 sequence (DNA): TGTGCCAGCAGCTTAGCGCTGAACACTGAAGCTTTCTTT. It codes for CASSLALNTEAFF.

A word on this clone: The sample holds other DNA sequences that translate to the same CDR3. This chain links TRBV7-9 with TRBJ2-3, with D tentatively TRBD1 or TRBD2 (5 bases each). The germline gives CDR1 SEHNR, CDR2 FQNEAQ (reference sequence). V lost 5 bases, J lost 0 bases, and 6 bases lay in between. The CDR3 is made up of 13 amino acids. CDR3 bases: TGTGCCAGCAGCCGGGGCAGCACAGATACGCAGTATTTT. Encoded protein: CASSRGSTDTQYF.

The chain combines TRBV2 with TRBJ1-1; tentatively, D is TRBD1 (5 bases). The CDR3 runs to 15 residues. Germline V gene sequence: CDR1 SNHLY, CDR2 FYNNEI. The V end lost 1 base, the J end lost 7 bases, and 16 bases lay between the germline ends. In nucleotides, the CDR3 is TGTGCCAGCAGTGAAGGGGGGGTAGGAATGGGTGAAGCTTTCTTT. Translation gives CASSEGGVGMGEAFF.

The rearrangement joins TRBV2 to TRBJ2-7, with TRBD2 identical over 9 bases. Per germline, CDR1 SNHLY and CDR2 FYNNEI. V lost 6 bases to trimming and J lost 6 bases; unmatched junction nucleotides: 6. The CDR3 length is 13 residues. CDR3 coding DNA: TGTGCCAGCAGGTGGGAGACTAGCGGCGAGCAGTACTTC. It translates to CASRWETSGEQYF.

In this sample, this clone turned up a few times. The chain links TRBV11-3 to TRBJ1-1; TRBD1 is a possible D gene (5 bases). This CDR3 comprises 13 residues. Germline assignment: CDR1 SGHNT and CDR2 YENEEA. The germline V and J ends were trimmed by 3 bases and 7 bases, with 12 bases remaining between them. CDR3 nucleotides: TGTGCCAGCAGCTTCCCACAGGAGGATGAAGCTTTCTTT. This codes for CASSFPQEDEAFF.

V is TRBV19 and J is TRBJ2-5, with 7 bases lining up with TRBD1. Germline trimming cut 6 bases from V and 0 bases from J; bases unmatched to any gene: 7. The CDR3 has 15 amino acids. CDR1 and CDR2 from the germline V gene are LNHDA and SQIVND (reference sequence). The DNA for the CDR3 is TGTGCCAGTAGAGCCGGGACAGCGTACCAAGAGACCCAGTACTTC. As protein: CASRAGTAYQETQYF.

This rearrangement joins TRBV6-1 to TRBJ1-4; a possible D gene is TRBD1 (5 bases). The CDR3 has 15 amino acids. V was trimmed by 7 bases and J by 0 bases, leaving 12 bases between them. Germline V lookup: CDR1 MNHNS, CDR2 SASEGT. The CDR3 is CASTLGRATNEKLFF. The CDR3 DNA reads TGTGCCAGCACCTTGGGGCGGGCAACTAATGAAAAACTGTTTTTT.

The CDR3: CASSQVSSAATGANVLTF. Here the CDR3 DNA reads TGCGCCAGCAGCCAAGTATCTTCGGCGGCGACGGGGGCCAACGTCCTGACTTTC. The chain recombines TRBV4-1 with TRBJ2-6, with D unclear. The CDR3 length is 18 residues. V lost 1 base and J 4 bases, leaving 17 bases between the germline ends. Germline values: CDR1 MGHRA, CDR2 YSYEKL.

V usage is TRBV10-2 and J usage is TRBJ1-2; 9 bases agree with TRBD1. The ends lost 4 bases at V and 8 bases at J; junction bases unmatched: 5. Germline V gives CDR1 WSHSY, CDR2 SAAADI. The CDR3 runs 13 residues. The CDR3: CASSAGTGHGYTF. The CDR3 DNA reads as TGCGCCAGCAGTGCCGGGACAGGGCACGGCTACACCTTC.

J is TRBJ1-1 and V is TRBV7-2, with D possibly TRBD1 on 5 matching bases. The CDR3 loop spans 14 amino acids. In germline, CDR1 is SGHTA, CDR2 FQGNSA. Trimming took 1 base from V and 5 from J, leaving 11 bases between them. CDR3 bases: TGTGCCAGCAGCTTAGGGGGGTTTCGGACTGAAGCTTTCTTT. It translates to CASSLGGFRTEAFF.

Only a few counts were recorded for this clone. The J gene is TRBJ2-1, the V gene TRBV11-2; TRBD2 aligns across 11 bases. Germline V lookup: CDR1 SGHAT, CDR2 FQNNGV. Unmatched junction bases numbered 14, after V lost 6 bases and J lost 7 bases. CDR3 length: 17 residues. CDR3 DNA: TGTGCCAGCAGGCAATCTAGCGGGAGGAGGTTATGGAATGAGCAGTTCTTC. It specifies CASRQSSGRRLWNEQFF.